This T cell receptor beta chain was sequenced in a study of monozygotic twins with inflammatory bowel disease. In germline, CDR1 is DFQATT, CDR2 SNEGSKA (reference sequence). This CDR3 spans 13 amino acids. With respect to this clonotype: Its antigen is still unknown.

TCRdb reprocessed the 5' RACE reads, keeping one entry per CDR3 protein, no DNA. The specimen's table records about 210,000 distinct CDR3 sequences. Blood was drawn once per donor, and each sample measured 2 to 2.5 ml. Study conclusions and caveats: IBD patients shared fewer clonotypes with others than healthy twins, especially with disease activity.

The TCR comes from a human donor with ulcerative colitis or Crohn's disease, or a healthy co-twin of an affected twin (not recorded which). Sequenced input: blood. The chain employs TRBV20-1 and TRBJ2-1; checking the TCRdb D call of TRBD1 is not possible without DNA. The CDR3 reads CSAKNRGLNEQFF.